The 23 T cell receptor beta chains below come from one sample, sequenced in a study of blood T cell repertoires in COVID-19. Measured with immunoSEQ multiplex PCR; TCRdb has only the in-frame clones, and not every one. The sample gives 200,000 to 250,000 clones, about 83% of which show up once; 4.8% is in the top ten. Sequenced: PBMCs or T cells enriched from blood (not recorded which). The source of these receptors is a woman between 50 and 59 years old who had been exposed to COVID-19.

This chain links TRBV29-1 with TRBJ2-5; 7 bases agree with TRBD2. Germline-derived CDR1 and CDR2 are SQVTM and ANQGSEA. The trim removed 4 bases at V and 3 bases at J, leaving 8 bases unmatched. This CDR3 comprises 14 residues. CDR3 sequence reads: CSVGEGRRKETQYF. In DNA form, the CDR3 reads TGCAGCGTTGGGGAGGGGAGGCGGAAAGAGACCCAGTACTTC.

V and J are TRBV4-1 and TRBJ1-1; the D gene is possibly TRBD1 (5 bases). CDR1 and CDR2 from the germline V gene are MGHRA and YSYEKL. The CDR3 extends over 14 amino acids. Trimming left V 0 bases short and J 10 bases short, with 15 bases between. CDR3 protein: CASSQDQGLPRAFF. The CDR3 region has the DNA TGCGCCAGCAGCCAAGATCAGGGCCTCCCCCGAGCTTTCTTT.

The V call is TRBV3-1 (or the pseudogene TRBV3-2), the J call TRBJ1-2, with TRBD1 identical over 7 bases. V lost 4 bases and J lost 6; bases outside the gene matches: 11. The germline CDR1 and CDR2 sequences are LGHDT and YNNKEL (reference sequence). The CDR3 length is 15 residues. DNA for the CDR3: TGTGCCAGCAGCCCGACCAAAGGGGGCTGGCATGGCTACACCTTC. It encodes CASSPTKGGWHGYTF.

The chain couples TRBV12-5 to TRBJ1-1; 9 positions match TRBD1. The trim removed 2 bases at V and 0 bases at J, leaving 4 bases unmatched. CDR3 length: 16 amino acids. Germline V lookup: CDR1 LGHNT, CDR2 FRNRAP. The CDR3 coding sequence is TGTGCTAGTGGTTTGCGCGGACAGGGGATGAACACTGAAGCTTTCTTT. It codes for CASGLRGQGMNTEAFF.

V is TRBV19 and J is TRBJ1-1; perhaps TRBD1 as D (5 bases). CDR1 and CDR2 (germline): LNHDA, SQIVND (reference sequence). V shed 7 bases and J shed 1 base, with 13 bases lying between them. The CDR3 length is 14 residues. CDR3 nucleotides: TGTGCCAGTACCCCAGGGTTTGCGAACACTGAAGCTTTCTTT. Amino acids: CASTPGFANTEAFF. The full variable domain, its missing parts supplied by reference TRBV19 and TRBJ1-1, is DGGITQSPKYLFRKEGQNVTLSCEQNLNHDAMYWYRQDPGQGLRLIYYSQIVNDFQKGDIAEGYSVSREKKESFPLTVTSAQKNPTAFYLCASTPGFANTEAFFGQGTRLTVV.

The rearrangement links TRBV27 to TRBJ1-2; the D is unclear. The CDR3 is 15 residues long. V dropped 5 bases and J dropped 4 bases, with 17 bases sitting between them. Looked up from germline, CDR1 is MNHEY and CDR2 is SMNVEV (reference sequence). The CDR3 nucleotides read TGTGCCAGCAGTCTACGGAGACCCGAGGTCTATGGCTACACCTTC. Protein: CASSLRRPEVYGYTF.

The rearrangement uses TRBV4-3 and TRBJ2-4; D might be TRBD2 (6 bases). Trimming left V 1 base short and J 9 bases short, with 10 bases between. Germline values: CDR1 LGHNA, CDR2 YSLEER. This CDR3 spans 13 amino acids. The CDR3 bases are TGCGCCAGCAGCCAAGGCTCGGAGGGCATTCAGTACTTC. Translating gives CASSQGSEGIQYF.

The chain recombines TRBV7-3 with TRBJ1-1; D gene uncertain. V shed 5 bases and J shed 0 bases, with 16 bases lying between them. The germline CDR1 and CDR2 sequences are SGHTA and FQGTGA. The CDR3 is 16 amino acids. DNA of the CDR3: TGTGCCAGCAGCCCCGGACGGGGTCGCATGAACACTGAAGCTTTCTTT. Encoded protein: CASSPGRGRMNTEAFF.

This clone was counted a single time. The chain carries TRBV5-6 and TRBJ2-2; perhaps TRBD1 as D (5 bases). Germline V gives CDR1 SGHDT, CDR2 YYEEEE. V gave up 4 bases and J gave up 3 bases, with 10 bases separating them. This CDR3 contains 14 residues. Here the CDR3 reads CASSLMTDTGELFF. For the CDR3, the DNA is TGTGCCAGCAGCCTCATGACAGACACCGGGGAGCTGTTTTTT. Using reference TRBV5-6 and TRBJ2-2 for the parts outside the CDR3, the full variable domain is DAGVTQSPTHLIKTRGQQVTLRCSPKSGHDTVSWYQQALGQGPQFIFQYYEEEERQRGNFPDRFSGHQFPNYSSELNVNALLLGDSALYLCASSLMTDTGELFFGEGSRLTVL.

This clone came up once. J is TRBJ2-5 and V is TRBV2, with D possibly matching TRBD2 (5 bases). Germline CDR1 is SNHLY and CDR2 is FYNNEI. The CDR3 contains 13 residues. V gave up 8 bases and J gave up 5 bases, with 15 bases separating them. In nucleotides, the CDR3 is TGTGCCAGCTGGACTCGGCTAGAGGAGACCCAGTACTTC. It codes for CASWTRLEETQYF.

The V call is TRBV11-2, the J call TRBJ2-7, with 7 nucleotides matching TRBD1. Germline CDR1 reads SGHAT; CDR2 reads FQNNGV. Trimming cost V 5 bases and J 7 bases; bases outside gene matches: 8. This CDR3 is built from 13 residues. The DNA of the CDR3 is TGTGCCAGCAGCCTCACAGGGGCCCCAGAGCAGTACTTC. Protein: CASSLTGAPEQYF.

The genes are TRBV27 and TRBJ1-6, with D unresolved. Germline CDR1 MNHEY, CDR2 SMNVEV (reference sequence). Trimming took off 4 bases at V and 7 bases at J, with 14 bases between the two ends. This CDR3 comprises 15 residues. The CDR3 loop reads CASSSDGRKNSPLHF. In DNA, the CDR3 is TGTGCCAGCAGTTCGGATGGGAGGAAGAATTCACCCCTCCACTTT.

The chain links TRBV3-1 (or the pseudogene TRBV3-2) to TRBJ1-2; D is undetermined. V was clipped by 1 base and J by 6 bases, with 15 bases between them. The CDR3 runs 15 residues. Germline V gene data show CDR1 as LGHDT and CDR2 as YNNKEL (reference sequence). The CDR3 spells CASSQAGRVIDGYTF. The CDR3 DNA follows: TGTGCCAGCAGCCAAGCTGGTCGGGTTATAGATGGCTACACCTTC.

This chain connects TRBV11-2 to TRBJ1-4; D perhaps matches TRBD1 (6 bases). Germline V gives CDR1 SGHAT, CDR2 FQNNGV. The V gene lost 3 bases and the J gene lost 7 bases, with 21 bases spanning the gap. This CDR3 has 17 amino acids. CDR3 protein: CASSFVQGHPLGEKLFF. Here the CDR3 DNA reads TGTGCCAGCAGCTTCGTCCAGGGACACCCCTTGGGTGAAAAACTGTTTTTT.

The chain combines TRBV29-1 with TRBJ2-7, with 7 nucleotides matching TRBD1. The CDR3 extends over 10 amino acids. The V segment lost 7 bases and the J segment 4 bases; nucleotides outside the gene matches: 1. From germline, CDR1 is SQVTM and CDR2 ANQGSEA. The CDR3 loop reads CSAQGYEQYF. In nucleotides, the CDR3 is TGCAGCGCACAGGGGTACGAGCAGTACTTC.

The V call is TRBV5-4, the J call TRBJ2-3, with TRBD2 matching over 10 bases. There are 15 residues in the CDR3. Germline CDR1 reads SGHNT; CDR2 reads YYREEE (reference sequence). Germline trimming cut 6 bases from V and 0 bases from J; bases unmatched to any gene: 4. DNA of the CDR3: TGTGCCAGCAATCTAGCGGGGGCCAGCACAGATACGCAGTATTTT. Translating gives CASNLAGASTDTQYF.

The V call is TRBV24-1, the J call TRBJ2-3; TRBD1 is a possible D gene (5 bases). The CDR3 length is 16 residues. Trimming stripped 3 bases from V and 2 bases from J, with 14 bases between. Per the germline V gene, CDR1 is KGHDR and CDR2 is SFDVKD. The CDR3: CATSDVAGPPTDTQYF. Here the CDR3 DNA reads TGTGCCACCAGTGATGTCGCAGGGCCCCCCACAGATACGCAGTATTTT.

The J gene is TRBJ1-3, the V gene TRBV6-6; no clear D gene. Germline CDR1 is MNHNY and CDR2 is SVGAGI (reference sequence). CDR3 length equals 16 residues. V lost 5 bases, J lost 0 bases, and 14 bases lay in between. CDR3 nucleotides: TGTGCCAGCAGTCATACCTCCAGGTTCTCTGGAAACACCATATATTTT. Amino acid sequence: CASSHTSRFSGNTIYF.

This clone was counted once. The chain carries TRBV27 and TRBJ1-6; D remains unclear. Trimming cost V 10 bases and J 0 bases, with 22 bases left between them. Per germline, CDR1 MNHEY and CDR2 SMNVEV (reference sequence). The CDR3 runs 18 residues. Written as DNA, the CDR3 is TGTGCCACCCGGTGGAGTAGATCCGCTAGCTCCTATAATTCACCCCTCCACTTT. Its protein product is CATRWSRSASSYNSPLHF.

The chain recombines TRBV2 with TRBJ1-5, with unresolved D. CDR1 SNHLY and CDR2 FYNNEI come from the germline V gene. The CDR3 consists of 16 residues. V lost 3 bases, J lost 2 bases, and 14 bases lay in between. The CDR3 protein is CASSEGGVGGNQPQHF. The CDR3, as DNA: TGTGCCAGCAGTGAGGGCGGGGTCGGGGGCAATCAGCCCCAGCATTTT.

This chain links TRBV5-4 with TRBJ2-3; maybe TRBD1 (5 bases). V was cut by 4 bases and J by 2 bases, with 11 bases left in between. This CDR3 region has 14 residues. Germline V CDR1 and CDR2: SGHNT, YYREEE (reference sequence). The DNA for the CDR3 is TGTGCCAGCAGCACCCGACAGAACACAGATACGCAGTATTTT. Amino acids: CASSTRQNTDTQYF.

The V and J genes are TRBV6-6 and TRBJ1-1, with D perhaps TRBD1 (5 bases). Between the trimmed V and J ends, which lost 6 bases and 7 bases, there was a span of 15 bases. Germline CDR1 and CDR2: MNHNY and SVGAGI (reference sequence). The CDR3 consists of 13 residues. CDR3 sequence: CASRPPAGDEAFF. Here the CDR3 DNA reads TGTGCCAGCAGGCCCCCTGCGGGGGATGAAGCTTTCTTT.

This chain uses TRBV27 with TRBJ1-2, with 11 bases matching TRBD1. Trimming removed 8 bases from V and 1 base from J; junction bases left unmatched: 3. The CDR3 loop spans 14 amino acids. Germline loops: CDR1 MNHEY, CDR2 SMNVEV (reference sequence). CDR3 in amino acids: CASQGQGDNYGYTF. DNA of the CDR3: TGTGCCAGCCAGGGACAGGGGGATAACTATGGCTACACCTTC.